This T cell receptor (beta chain) was profiled in a study of beta chain features in type 1 diabetes. As for the study in general: The examined sorted cells totaled approximately 110 million across samples. Points from the study as a whole: Type 1 diabetes patients showed a moderate but significant shortening of TCRB CDR3s in all four CD4+ subsets.

As regards this clone: The antigen remains unidentified.

Since all of the isolated RNA was reverse transcribed, expressed TCRB transcripts were what got sequenced. Assay used: immunoSEQ multiplex PCR; TCRdb lists only in-frame clones, some missing. The table lists 120,000 to 150,000 clones, under 60% of them singletons. Unmatched junction bases numbered 5, after V lost 6 bases and J lost 5 bases. The CDR3 sequence is 14 residues long. Germline loops: CDR1 MNHNY, CDR2 SVGAGI (reference sequence). The sequenced material came from Tregs from blood. The sequence was obtained from a man aged 18-30 years in good health. The chain recombines TRBV6-6 with TRBJ2-1, with TRBD1 matching over 9 bases. CDR3 sequence reads: CASSRDRVDNEQFF. CDR3 in DNA: TGTGCCAGCAGCCGGGACAGGGTGGACAATGAGCAGTTCTTC.